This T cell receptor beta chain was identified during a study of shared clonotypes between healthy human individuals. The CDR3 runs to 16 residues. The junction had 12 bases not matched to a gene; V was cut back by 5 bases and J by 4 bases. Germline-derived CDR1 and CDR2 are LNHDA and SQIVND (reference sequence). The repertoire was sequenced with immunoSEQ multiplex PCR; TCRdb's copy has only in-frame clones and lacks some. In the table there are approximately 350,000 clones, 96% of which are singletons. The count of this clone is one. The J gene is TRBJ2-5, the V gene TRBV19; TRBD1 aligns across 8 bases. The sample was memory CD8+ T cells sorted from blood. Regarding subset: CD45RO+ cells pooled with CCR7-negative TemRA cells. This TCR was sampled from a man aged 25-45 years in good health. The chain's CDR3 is CASSDDRGSLGETQYF. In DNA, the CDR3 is TGTGCCAGTAGTGACGACAGGGGAAGTTTGGGAGAGACCCAGTACTTC.